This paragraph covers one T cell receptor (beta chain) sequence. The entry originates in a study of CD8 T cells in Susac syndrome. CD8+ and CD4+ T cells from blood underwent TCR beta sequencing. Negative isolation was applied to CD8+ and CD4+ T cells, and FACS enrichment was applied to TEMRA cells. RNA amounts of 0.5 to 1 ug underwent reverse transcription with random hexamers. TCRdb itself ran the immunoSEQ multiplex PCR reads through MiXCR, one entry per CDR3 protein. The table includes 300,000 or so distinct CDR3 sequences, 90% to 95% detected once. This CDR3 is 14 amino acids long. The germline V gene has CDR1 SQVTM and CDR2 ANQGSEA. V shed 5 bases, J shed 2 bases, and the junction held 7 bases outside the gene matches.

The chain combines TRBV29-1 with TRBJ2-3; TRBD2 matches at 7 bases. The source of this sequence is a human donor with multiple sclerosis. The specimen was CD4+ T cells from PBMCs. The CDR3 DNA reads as TGCAGCGTTTCTCACGGGGGGAACACAGATACGCAGTATTTT. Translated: CSVSHGGNTDTQYF.